The 11 T cell receptor beta chains below were found in one sample sequenced in a study of OX40 agonist ivuxolimab in advanced cancers. The assay was immunoSEQ multiplex PCR, and TCRdb's table has in-frame clones only and misses some. The sample has roughly 80,000 clones, around 93% seen once. The source was CD4+ or CD8+ T cells sorted from blood, collected in a trial of the OX40 agonist ivuxolimab. The receptors come from an adult with an advanced solid tumor such as melanoma, head and neck, liver or kidney cancer.

V is TRBV7-9 and J is TRBJ1-1; 9 bases are shared with TRBD1. V was clipped by 3 bases and J by 4 bases; unmatched bases: 3. The CDR3 runs to 14 residues. CDR1 SEHNR and CDR2 FQNEAQ come from the germline V gene (reference sequence). The CDR3 DNA follows: TGTGCCAGCAGCTTGGGACAGGGCACCACTGAAGCTTTCTTT. Translated: CASSLGQGTTEAFF.

J is TRBJ2-7 and V is TRBV15; TRBD2 matches at 7 bases. Trimming cost V 8 bases and J 0 bases; bases outside gene matches: 10. The CDR3 runs 15 residues. Germline V gene sequence: CDR1 LNHNV, CDR2 YYDKDF (reference sequence). The CDR3 protein is CATEAGRGLSYEQYF. As DNA, the CDR3 is TGTGCCACCGAAGCGGGGCGCGGACTCTCCTACGAGCAGTACTTC.

The chain links TRBV4-3 to TRBJ2-1; D is unresolved. Germline V gene sequence: CDR1 LGHNA, CDR2 YSLEER. The CDR3 extends over 13 amino acids. Trimming stripped 3 bases from V and 6 bases from J, with 9 bases between. The CDR3 region has the DNA TGCGCCAGCAGCCAGGCCGTAACCAATGAGCAGTTCTTC. Translated: CASSQAVTNEQFF.

The rearrangement links TRBV6-5 to TRBJ2-1; D not resolved. With 5 bases removed from V and 4 bases from J, the gap between germline ends came to 9 bases. The CDR3 consists of 13 residues. The germline V gene has CDR1 MNHEY and CDR2 SVGAGI. The CDR3 sequence: CASSPQMYNEQFF. Here the CDR3 DNA reads TGTGCCAGCAGTCCTCAGATGTACAATGAGCAGTTCTTC.

The gene calls are TRBV9 and TRBJ2-3, with 10 bases aligning to TRBD2. Germline V gene lookup returns CDR1 SGDLS and CDR2 YYNGEE. CDR3 size: 17 residues. With V trimmed by 3 bases and J by 2 bases, 9 bases remained unmatched. CDR3 bases: TGTGCCAGCAGCGGCCCCCGGACTAGCGGTCTCACAGATACGCAGTATTTT. Protein sequence: CASSGPRTSGLTDTQYF.

This clone was observed a single time. The CDR3 DNA reads as TGTGCCAGCAGCTTAGGACAGAATTCACCCCTCCACTTT. It specifies CASSLGQNSPLHF. The chain combines TRBV11-2 with TRBJ1-6; possibly TRBD1 for D (5 bases). There are 13 residues in the CDR3. V lost 1 base to trimming and J lost 7 bases, with 5 bases between them. Germline CDR1 reads SGHAT; CDR2 reads FQNNGV.

The chain is built from TRBV19 and TRBJ2-4, with a weak D call TRBD2 (5 bases). V lost 5 bases and J 0 bases, leaving 20 bases between the germline ends. There are 18 residues in the CDR3. Per germline, CDR1 LNHDA and CDR2 SQIVND (reference sequence). In DNA form, the CDR3 reads TGTGCCAGTAGTCGCCCCCAAACCGGGGAAATAGCCAAAAACATTCAGTACTTC. Amino acids: CASSRPQTGEIAKNIQYF.

The CDR3 is CASSQDEGTSGNEQFF. Here the CDR3 DNA reads TGCGCCAGCAGCCAAGACGAGGGGACTAGCGGCAATGAGCAGTTCTTC. The gene calls are TRBV4-1 and TRBJ2-1; TRBD2 aligns across 11 bases. The J segment lost 6 bases and the V segment lost 0 bases, leaving 4 bases of the junction unmatched. Germline V lookup: CDR1 MGHRA, CDR2 YSYEKL. CDR3 length: 16 amino acids.

V gene TRBV7-9 combines with J gene TRBJ2-3; 8 bases align to TRBD2. The CDR3 covers 17 residues. After removal of 5 bases from V and 0 bases from J, the junction contained 10 bases not matched to a gene. Germline V lookup: CDR1 SEHNR, CDR2 FQNEAQ (reference sequence). CDR3 in DNA: TGTGCCAGCAGCCCTCGGGCGGGAGGCCCTAGCACAGATACGCAGTATTTT. Amino acids: CASSPRAGGPSTDTQYF.

About this clone itself: One end of the junction is discordant with germline, which a read error may explain. This sequence joins TRBV6-5 and TRBJ2-5; D perhaps matches TRBD1 (6 bases). The germline V gene has CDR1 MNHEY and CDR2 SVGAGI. The CDR3 has 14 residues. In DNA form, the CDR3 reads TGTGCCAGCAGTTACGGTCAGGGGAGAGAGGCCCAGTACTTC. Protein sequence: CASSYGQGREAQYF.

This sequence joins TRBV19 and TRBJ2-7, with TRBD1 matching 8 bases. CDR1 is LNHDA and CDR2 is SQIVND in the germline V gene (reference sequence). The trim removed 0 bases at V and 3 bases at J, leaving 4 bases unmatched. This CDR3 spans 15 amino acids. The chain's CDR3 is CASSIDFGTGYEQYF. The CDR3 nucleotides are TGTGCCAGTAGTATAGACTTTGGGACAGGCTACGAGCAGTACTTC.